This entry lists 9 T cell receptor beta chains sequenced from one sample in a study of blood T cell repertoires in COVID-19. The table came from immunoSEQ multiplex PCR; TCRdb's copy has only in-frame clones and leaves some out. This table has around 230,000 clones, roughly 80% appearing once. The sequencing input was peripheral blood. The receptors were gathered from a woman aged 55-69 years with active or convalescent COVID-19.

CDR3 sequence (DNA): TGTGCCAGCAGTGATGGCGGTGGGGGACAGGGTGGTGAAAAACTGTTTTTT. As protein: CASSDGGGGQGGEKLFF. The gene calls are TRBV6-1 and TRBJ1-4; 9 bases map to TRBD1. This CDR3 has 17 residues. The V segment lost 3 bases and the J segment 7 bases; nucleotides outside the gene matches: 12. Germline assignment: CDR1 MNHNS and CDR2 SASEGT.

This chain uses TRBV5-5 with TRBJ1-1, with 7 bases lining up with TRBD1. CDR3 length: 15 residues. The V gene end was trimmed by 3 bases and the J gene end by 2 bases; junction bases not matched to a gene: 7. Germline V CDR1 and CDR2: SGHKS, YYEKEE (reference sequence). The CDR3 region is CASSSRTGFNTEAFF. DNA for the CDR3: TGTGCCAGCAGCTCTCGGACAGGATTCAACACTGAAGCTTTCTTT.

The chain employs TRBV6-5 and TRBJ2-7; TRBD2 is a possible D gene (5 bases). Germline CDR1 MNHEY, CDR2 SVGAGI. This CDR3 is built from 12 residues. With 7 bases removed from V and 6 bases from J, the gap between germline ends came to 13 bases. The CDR3 here is CASNAGRFEQYF. The CDR3 DNA is TGTGCCAGCAACGCGGGTAGATTCGAGCAGTACTTC.

The V gene is TRBV5-8, the J gene TRBJ1-2; 7 bases align to TRBD1. After removal of 2 bases from V and 2 bases from J, the junction contained 9 bases not matched to a gene. CDR3 size: 16 residues. Per germline, CDR1 SGHTS and CDR2 YDEGEE. CDR3 nucleotide sequence: TGTGCCAGCAGCTTCGGAGGGGGCGCGGGAAACTATGGCTACACCTTC. Protein: CASSFGGGAGNYGYTF.

The chain employs TRBV19 and TRBJ2-7; TRBD1 might be the D (5 bases). This CDR3 has 13 amino acids. The germline V gene encodes CDR1 LNHDA and CDR2 SQIVND (reference sequence). Trimming shortened V by 5 bases and J by 4 bases, and 12 bases separated the two germline ends. The CDR3 spells CASSPQQGYEQYF. The CDR3 DNA is TGTGCCAGTAGTCCCCAGCAGGGATACGAGCAGTACTTC. The entire variable domain, with the rest obtained from reference TRBV19 and TRBJ2-7, is as follows: DGGITQSPKYLFRKEGQNVTLSCEQNLNHDAMYWYRQDPGQGLRLIYYSQIVNDFQKGDIAEGYSVSREKKESFPLTVTSAQKNPTAFYLCASSPQQGYEQYFGPGTRLTVT.

This clone was recorded once. The rearrangement links TRBV19 to TRBJ1-4, with D perhaps TRBD1 (5 bases). Trimming pared 1 base from V and 5 bases from J, leaving 11 bases between. The CDR3 contains 15 residues. Germline CDR1 reads LNHDA; CDR2 reads SQIVND (reference sequence). DNA for the CDR3: TGTGCCAGTAGTATAGGGGGGGAGACGAATGAAAAACTGTTTTTT. Translated: CASSIGGETNEKLFF.

This clone came up once. J is TRBJ1-6 and V is TRBV7-8; D is unclear. Deletions cut 0 bases from V and 13 bases from J, with 13 bases between. This CDR3 is built from 14 residues. Germline CDR1 is SGHVS and CDR2 is FQNEAQ. CDR3 sequence (DNA): TGTGCCAGCAGCTTAGCTGCTATAATTCACCCCCTCCACTTT. This gives the protein CASSLAAIIHPLHF.

The chain is built from TRBV7-2 and TRBJ2-2, with TRBD1 identical over 8 bases. Germline CDR1 SGHTA, CDR2 FQGNSA. This CDR3 contains 15 residues. J was trimmed by 3 bases and V by 5 bases; bases with no gene match: 5. Here the CDR3 reads CASSRTGRDTGELFF. The CDR3 DNA follows: TGTGCCAGCAGCAGGACAGGGCGGGACACCGGGGAGCTGTTTTTT.

The rearrangement uses TRBV7-2 and TRBJ2-5; 15 nucleotides agree with TRBD2. This CDR3 contains 18 residues. With V trimmed by 4 bases and J by 5 bases, 11 bases remained unmatched. Germline V gene data show CDR1 as SGHTA and CDR2 as FQGNSA. The CDR3 sequence is CASSSGLAGGRTTETQYF. CDR3 in DNA: TGTGCCAGCAGCTCGGGACTAGCGGGGGGAAGAACGACGGAGACCCAGTACTTC.